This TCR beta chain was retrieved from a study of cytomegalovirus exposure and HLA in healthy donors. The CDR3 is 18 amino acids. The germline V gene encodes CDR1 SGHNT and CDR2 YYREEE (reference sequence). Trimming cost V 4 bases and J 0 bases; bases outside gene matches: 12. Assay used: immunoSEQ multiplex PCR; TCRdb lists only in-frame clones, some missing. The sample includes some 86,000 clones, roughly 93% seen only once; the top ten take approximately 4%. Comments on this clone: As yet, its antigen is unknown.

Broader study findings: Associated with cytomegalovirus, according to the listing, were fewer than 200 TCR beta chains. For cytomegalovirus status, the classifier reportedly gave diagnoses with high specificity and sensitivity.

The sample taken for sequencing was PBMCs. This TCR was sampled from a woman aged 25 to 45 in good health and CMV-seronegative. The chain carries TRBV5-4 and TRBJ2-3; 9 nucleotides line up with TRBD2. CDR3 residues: CASSPQLSSGTSTDTQYF. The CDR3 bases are TGTGCCAGCAGCCCCCAGCTATCTAGCGGGACTAGCACAGATACGCAGTATTTT.